Sequencing of this T cell receptor (beta chain) was carried out in a study of lymphopenia after photon versus proton radiotherapy. Study-level findings and limits: Post-nadir diversity loss with photons came from oligoclonal expansion, particularly CD8+ Temra cells.

About this clone itself: The antigen is undetermined.

Repertoires were generated with immunoSEQ multiplex PCR, while TCRdb's copy carries only in-frame clones and drops some. The top ten hold about 14% of the sample, which has approximately 29,000 clones, over 75% seen once. Sequencing used peripheral blood, obtained from a patient treated with proton-based radiotherapy. This receptor was obtained from a woman in her seventies with pancreatic cancer.

CDR3 residues: CSATGDYGYTF. The DNA for the CDR3 is TGCAGTGCTACAGGGGACTATGGCTACACCTTC. The chain joins TRBV20-1 to TRBJ1-2; a weak D match, TRBD1 (6 bases). The CDR3 runs to 11 residues. V gave up 4 bases and J gave up 3 bases, with 6 bases separating them. Germline CDR1 reads DFQATT; CDR2 reads SNEGSKA (reference sequence).